One TCR beta chain is described in this entry. Germline V lookup: CDR1 MNHEY, CDR2 SMNVEV (reference sequence). The length of the CDR3 is 16 residues. V lost 7 bases and J lost 8; bases outside the gene matches: 15. The data were taken from a study of blood T cell repertoires in COVID-19. Background on the study: Recovered status in Cohort 3 required two negative PCRs, clearance, or symptom resolution. The cDNA or gDNA used as material had been derived from T cells, B-cell-depleted T cells, or PBMCs.

Sequenced by immunoSEQ multiplex PCR; TCRdb stores in-frame clones only, minus some. The profile shows over 250,000 clones, more than 70% of them singletons. This clonotype was obtained from a woman aged 60 to 75 in a cohort exposed to, infected with or recovered from COVID-19 (not recorded which). The chain recombines TRBV27 with TRBJ1-4; 8 bases are a match to TRBD1. Material: PBMCs or T cells enriched from blood (not recorded which). Here the CDR3 DNA reads TGTGCCAGCAAGCAGCTCCGACAGGGGCTAGGGGAAAAACTGTTTTTT. Translating it yields CASKQLRQGLGEKLFF. Drawing the rest from reference TRBV27 and TRBJ1-4, the complete variable domain is EAQVTQNPRYLITVTGKKLTVTCSQNMNHEYMSWYRQDPGLGLRQIYYSMNVEVTDKGDVPEGYKVSRKEKRNFPLILESPSPNQTSLYFCASKQLRQGLGEKLFFGSGTQLSVL.